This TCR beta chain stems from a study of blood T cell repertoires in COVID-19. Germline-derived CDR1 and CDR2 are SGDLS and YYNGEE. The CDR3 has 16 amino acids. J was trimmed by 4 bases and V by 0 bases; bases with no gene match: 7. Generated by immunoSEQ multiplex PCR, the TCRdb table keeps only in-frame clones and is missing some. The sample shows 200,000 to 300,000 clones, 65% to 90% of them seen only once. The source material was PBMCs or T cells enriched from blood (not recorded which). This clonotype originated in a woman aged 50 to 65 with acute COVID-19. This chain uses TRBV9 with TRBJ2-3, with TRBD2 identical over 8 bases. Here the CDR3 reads CASSVERGGRADTQYF. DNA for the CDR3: TGTGCCAGCAGCGTAGAACGGGGGGGCCGGGCAGATACGCAGTATTTT.